These 17 T cell receptor beta chains share one sample of origin, sequenced in a study of regulatory T cells. Study findings and constraints: In CD3G-deficient patients, conventional CD4+ T cells were enriched for hydrophobic CDR3 residues at positions 6 and 7.

Amplification used 52 TRBV primers and 13 TRBJ primers. Assay used: immunoSEQ multiplex PCR; TCRdb lists only in-frame clones, some missing. The data contain about 15,000 clones, 80% to 90% of them singletons. Antigens of these TCRs are unknown. Material: conventional CD4+ T cells sorted from blood. Source of these receptors: a person aged 30 to 39 with CD3G deficiency.

This sequence joins TRBV7-9 and TRBJ2-1; 8 bases map to TRBD1. The CDR3 extends over 15 amino acids. Germline CDR1 reads SEHNR; CDR2 reads FQNEAQ (reference sequence). The J segment lost 7 bases and the V segment lost 5 bases, leaving 10 bases of the junction unmatched. CDR3 loop: CASSPGTGMRNEQFF. In DNA form, the CDR3 reads TGTGCCAGCAGCCCCGGGACAGGTATGAGGAATGAGCAGTTCTTC. The full variable domain, completed using reference TRBV7-9 and TRBJ2-1, is DTGVSQNPRHKITKRGQNVTFRCDPISEHNRLYWYRQTLGQGPEFLTYFQNEAQLEKSRLLSDRFSAERPKGSFSTLEIQRTEQGDSAMYLCASSPGTGMRNEQFFGPGTRLTVL.

The rearrangement joins TRBV5-5 to TRBJ2-4, with D possibly being TRBD2 (6 bases). Germline V CDR1 and CDR2: SGHKS, YYEKEE (reference sequence). The V end lost 5 bases, the J end lost 0 bases, and 18 bases lay between the germline ends. The CDR3 has 17 residues. Here the CDR3 reads CASSSGTHGRAKNIQYF. In nucleotides, the CDR3 is TGTGCCAGCAGTTCCGGGACTCATGGAAGAGCCAAAAACATTCAGTACTTC.

This clone was counted a few times. This chain joins TRBV11-2 and TRBJ2-7, with TRBD2 matching 14 bases. J lost 4 bases, V lost 6 bases, and 5 bases had no gene match. This CDR3 has 15 residues. Germline CDR1 and CDR2: SGHAT and FQNNGV. As DNA, the CDR3 is TGTGCCAGCAGTCGGACTAGCGGGAGGTCATACGAGCAGTACTTC. Residues: CASSRTSGRSYEQYF.

The V and J genes are TRBV5-1 and TRBJ2-1; 11 bases match TRBD1. The V gene's germline CDR1 is SGHRS and CDR2 YFSETQ. V shed 4 bases and J 8 bases; nucleotides not matched to a gene: 5. CDR3 length: 14 residues. The CDR3 spells CASSRGQGAYEQFF. The CDR3 DNA reads TGCGCCAGCAGCCGAGGACAGGGGGCGTATGAGCAGTTCTTC.

This chain links TRBV5-1 with TRBJ2-5; D possibly corresponds to TRBD1 (6 bases). V was pared by 3 bases and J by 5 bases, with 14 bases between. Germline V gene data show CDR1 as SGHRS and CDR2 as YFSETQ. The CDR3 consists of 14 residues. CDR3 residues: CASSWATGSETQYF. CDR3 sequence (DNA): TGCGCCAGCAGCTGGGCGACAGGTTCGGAGACCCAGTACTTC.

The rearrangement joins TRBV6-4 to TRBJ2-7; no reliable D call. Germline CDR1 is MRHNA and CDR2 is SNTAGT. Trimming left V 2 bases short and J 1 base short, with 6 bases between. CDR3 length equals 13 residues. The CDR3: CASSDDGSYEQYF. The CDR3 DNA sequence: TGTGCCAGCAGTGACGACGGATCCTACGAGCAGTACTTC.

The chain combines TRBV6-1 with TRBJ1-2, with 9 bases aligning to TRBD1. The germline V gene encodes CDR1 MNHNS and CDR2 SASEGT. The CDR3 length is 14 residues. V shed 4 bases and J 4 bases; nucleotides not matched to a gene: 4. The DNA of the CDR3 is TGTGCCAGCAGTGGGGACAGGGCTCTCTATGGCTACACCTTC. It codes for CASSGDRALYGYTF.

This chain links TRBV10-3 with TRBJ2-7; a possible D gene is TRBD1 (6 bases). V was cut by 5 bases and J by 5 bases, with 16 bases left in between. The length of the CDR3 is 14 residues. Looked up from germline, CDR1 is ENHRY and CDR2 is SYGVKD. CDR3 sequence: CAISPRGLKNEQYF. Written as DNA, the CDR3 is TGTGCCATCAGTCCGAGGGGGTTAAAGAACGAGCAGTACTTC.

This chain uses TRBV6-5 with TRBJ1-2, with TRBD1 identical over 7 bases. Trimming removed 6 bases from V and 4 bases from J; junction bases left unmatched: 8. The CDR3 covers 14 residues. The germline gives CDR1 MNHEY, CDR2 SVGAGI. CDR3 bases: TGTGCCAGCAGGGCCTCCGGGACAGCCTATGGCTACACCTTC. Its translation: CASRASGTAYGYTF.

This chain links TRBV6-6 with TRBJ2-3; D remains unclear. The CDR3 loop spans 12 amino acids. Deletions cut 2 bases from V and 8 bases from J, with 8 bases between. CDR1 and CDR2 from the germline V gene are MNHNY and SVGAGI (reference sequence). The CDR3 sequence: CASSYADLTQYF. The CDR3 DNA is TGTGCCAGCAGTTACGCTGACCTTACGCAGTATTTT.

This clone was observed once. This chain joins TRBV20-1 and TRBJ1-2; 7 bases align to TRBD1. The V gene end was trimmed by 4 bases and the J gene end by 8 bases; junction bases not matched to a gene: 4. CDR1 is DFQATT, CDR2 SNEGSKA, per germline (reference sequence). CDR3 length equals 11 residues. DNA for the CDR3: TGCAGTGCTACGACAGGGCGCGGCTACACCTTC. Its protein is CSATTGRGYTF.

As regards this clone: Different DNA sequences within this sample yield the same CDR3. The chain employs TRBV6-6 and TRBJ2-2, with 11 bases matching TRBD1. CDR3 length: 15 amino acids. J lost 5 bases, V lost 5 bases, and 4 bases had no gene match. Germline V gene lookup returns CDR1 MNHNY and CDR2 SVGAGI (reference sequence). As DNA, the CDR3 is TGTGCCAGCAGTAGGGACAGGGGGAGGACCGGGGAGCTGTTTTTT. This codes for CASSRDRGRTGELFF.

J is TRBJ1-1 and V is TRBV30; D is perhaps TRBD1 (6 bases). Deletions cut 2 bases from V and 9 bases from J, with 16 bases between. The CDR3 runs 13 residues. CDR1 and CDR2 (germline): GTSNPN, SVGIG (reference sequence). The CDR3 loop reads CAWSPLGTIKAFF. The CDR3, as DNA: TGTGCCTGGAGTCCCCTAGGGACAATTAAAGCTTTCTTT.

This chain joins TRBV7-9 and TRBJ2-7; D is unresolved. Germline loops: CDR1 SEHNR, CDR2 FQNEAQ (reference sequence). Trimming shortened V by 1 base and J by 6 bases, and 7 bases separated the two germline ends. This CDR3 region has 12 residues. Here the CDR3 reads CASSLEAGEQYF. CDR3 sequence (DNA): TGTGCCAGCAGCTTAGAGGCAGGCGAGCAGTACTTC. Variable domain in full (rest from reference TRBV7-9 and TRBJ2-7): DTGVSQNPRHKITKRGQNVTFRCDPISEHNRLYWYRQTLGQGPEFLTYFQNEAQLEKSRLLSDRFSAERPKGSFSTLEIQRTEQGDSAMYLCASSLEAGEQYFGPGTRLTVT.

V usage is TRBV18 and J usage is TRBJ2-7, with 9 nucleotides matching TRBD1. The CDR3 totals 15 residues. Unmatched junction bases numbered 6, after V lost 3 bases and J lost 3 bases. Germline CDR1 is KGHSH and CDR2 is LQKENI. CDR3 residues: CASSPTGTGLYEQYF. The CDR3 coding sequence is TGTGCCAGCTCACCTACCGGGACAGGGCTCTACGAGCAGTACTTC. Full variable domain (outside the CDR3, taken from reference TRBV18 and TRBJ2-7): NAGVMQNPRHLVRRRGQEARLRCSPMKGHSHVYWYRQLPEEGLKFMVYLQKENIIDESGMPKERFSAEFPKEGPSILRIQQVVRGDSAAYFCASSPTGTGLYEQYFGPGTRLTVT.

The chain links TRBV19 to TRBJ2-1; 16 bases align to TRBD2. Germline CDR1 and CDR2: LNHDA and SQIVND (reference sequence). V lost 3 bases to trimming and J lost 9 bases; unmatched junction nucleotides: 8. The CDR3 extends over 17 amino acids. CDR3 coding DNA: TGTGCCAGTAGTATCACGGGACTAGCGGGAGGGCGACCTGAGCAGTTCTTC. Translating gives CASSITGLAGGRPEQFF.

This chain links TRBV30 with TRBJ2-1; 9 bases are a match to TRBD2. V dropped 2 bases and J dropped 7; count of bases not matched to a gene: 6. There are 14 residues in the CDR3. The germline CDR1 and CDR2 sequences are GTSNPN and SVGIG (reference sequence). The CDR3 region has the DNA TGTGCCTGGAGTATTGCGGGAGGGCCGAATGAGCAGTTCTTC. This sequence encodes CAWSIAGGPNEQFF.